The clone carrying this TCR beta chain has just a few counts. Its antigen is not known. This sample is part of a study of cytomegalovirus exposure and HLA in healthy donors. Primers for the PCR totalled 60 Vbeta and 13 Jbeta. Assay: immunoSEQ multiplex PCR; the TCRdb copy retains only in-frame clones and omits some. The repertoire includes some 170,000 clones, 70% to 80% of them detected once, and 2.9% sits in the top ten. Deletions cut 5 bases from V and 6 bases from J, with 19 bases between. Germline CDR1 SGHVS, CDR2 FNYEAQ. The CDR3 extends over 16 amino acids. Notes on the study in general: When presence/absence was analysed, sequencing depth was taken to be roughly uniform across donors.

This TCR was recovered from a male donor in good health and CMV-seronegative. The genes are TRBV7-6 and TRBJ2-2; perhaps TRBD2 as D (6 bases). Sequenced sample: PBMCs. This CDR3 is CASSPRLDRGSGELFF. The DNA of the CDR3 is TGTGCCAGCAGCCCCCGACTAGACCGGGGGTCCGGGGAGCTGTTTTTT.